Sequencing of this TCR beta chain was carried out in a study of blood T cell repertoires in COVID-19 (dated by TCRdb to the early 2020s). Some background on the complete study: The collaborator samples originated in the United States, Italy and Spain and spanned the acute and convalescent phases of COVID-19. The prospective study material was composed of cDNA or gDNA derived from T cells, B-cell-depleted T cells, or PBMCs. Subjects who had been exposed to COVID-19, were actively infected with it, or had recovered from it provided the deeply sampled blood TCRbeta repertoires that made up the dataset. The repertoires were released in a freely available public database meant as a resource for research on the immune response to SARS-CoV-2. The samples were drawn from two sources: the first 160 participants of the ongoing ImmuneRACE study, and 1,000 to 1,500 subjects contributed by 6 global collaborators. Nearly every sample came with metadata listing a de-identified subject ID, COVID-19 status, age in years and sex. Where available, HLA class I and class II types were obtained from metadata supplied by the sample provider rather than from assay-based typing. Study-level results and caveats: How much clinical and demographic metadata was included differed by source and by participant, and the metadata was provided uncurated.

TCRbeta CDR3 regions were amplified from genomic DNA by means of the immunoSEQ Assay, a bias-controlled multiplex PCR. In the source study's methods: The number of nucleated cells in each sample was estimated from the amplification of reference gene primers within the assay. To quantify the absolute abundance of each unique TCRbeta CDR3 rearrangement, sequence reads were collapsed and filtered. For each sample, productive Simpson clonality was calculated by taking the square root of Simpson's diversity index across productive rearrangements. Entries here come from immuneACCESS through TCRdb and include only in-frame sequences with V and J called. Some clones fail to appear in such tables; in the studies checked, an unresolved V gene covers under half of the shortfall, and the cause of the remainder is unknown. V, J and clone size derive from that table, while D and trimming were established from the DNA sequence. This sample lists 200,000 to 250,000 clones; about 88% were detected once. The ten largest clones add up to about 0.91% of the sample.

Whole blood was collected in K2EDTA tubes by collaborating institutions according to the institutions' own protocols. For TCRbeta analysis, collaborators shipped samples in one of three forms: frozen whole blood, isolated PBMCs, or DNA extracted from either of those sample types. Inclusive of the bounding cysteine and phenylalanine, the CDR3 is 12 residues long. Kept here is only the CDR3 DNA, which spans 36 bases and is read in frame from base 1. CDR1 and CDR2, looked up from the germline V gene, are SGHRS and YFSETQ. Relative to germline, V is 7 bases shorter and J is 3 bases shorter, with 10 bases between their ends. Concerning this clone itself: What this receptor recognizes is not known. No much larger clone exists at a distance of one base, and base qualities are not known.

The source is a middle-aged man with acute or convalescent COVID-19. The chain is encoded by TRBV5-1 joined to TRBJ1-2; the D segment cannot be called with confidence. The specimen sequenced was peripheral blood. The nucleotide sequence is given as TGCGCCAGCGCCGGAGCGGACTATGGCTACACCTTC. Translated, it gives CASAGADYGYTF.